This T cell receptor beta chain was documented in a study of blood T cell repertoires in COVID-19. The overall study: Sites in the United States, Italy and Spain provided acute and convalescent COVID-19 samples. Sources were T cells, B-cell-depleted T cells, or PBMCs; the material itself was cDNA or gDNA.

The CDR3 loop spans 13 amino acids. Trimming at V came to 3 bases and at J to 4 bases, leaving 3 bases not matched to a gene. Germline V gene data show CDR1 as KGHSH and CDR2 as LQKENI. Per the original methods: Estimation of nucleated cell counts was performed using reference gene primer amplification. Repertoires were generated with immunoSEQ multiplex PCR, while TCRdb's copy carries only in-frame clones and drops some. That table gives V, J and clone size, and the DNA gave D and trimming. The sample includes about 230,000 clones, 70% to 90% of them seen just once. The sequenced sample consisted of peripheral blood. V gene TRBV18 combines with J gene TRBJ2-7; TRBD2 agrees at 7 bases. This TCR was recovered from a woman aged 18-35 years who had recovered from COVID-19. This chain's CDR3 is CASSPHGGYEQYF. For the CDR3, the DNA is TGTGCCAGCTCACCCCACGGGGGGTACGAGCAGTACTTC.